The sequence of this T cell receptor (beta chain) was determined in a study of technical replicates of blood from a handful of donors. This CDR3 region has 13 residues. V lost 6 bases to trimming and J lost 4 bases; unmatched junction nucleotides: 5. CDR1 and CDR2 from the germline V gene are MDHEN and SYDVKM. Profiling relied on immunoSEQ multiplex PCR, and the TCRdb table lists in-frame clones only, not all of them. The sample records under 95,000 clones, over 90% being singletons. The V gene is TRBV28, the J gene TRBJ2-5, with 7 bases lining up with TRBD1. Sequencing was done on a sample of T cells isolated from PBMCs. The sequence derives from a human donor in good health. CDR3: CASRTGIRETQYF. CDR3 sequence (DNA): TGTGCCAGCAGGACAGGGATTCGAGAGACCCAGTACTTC.